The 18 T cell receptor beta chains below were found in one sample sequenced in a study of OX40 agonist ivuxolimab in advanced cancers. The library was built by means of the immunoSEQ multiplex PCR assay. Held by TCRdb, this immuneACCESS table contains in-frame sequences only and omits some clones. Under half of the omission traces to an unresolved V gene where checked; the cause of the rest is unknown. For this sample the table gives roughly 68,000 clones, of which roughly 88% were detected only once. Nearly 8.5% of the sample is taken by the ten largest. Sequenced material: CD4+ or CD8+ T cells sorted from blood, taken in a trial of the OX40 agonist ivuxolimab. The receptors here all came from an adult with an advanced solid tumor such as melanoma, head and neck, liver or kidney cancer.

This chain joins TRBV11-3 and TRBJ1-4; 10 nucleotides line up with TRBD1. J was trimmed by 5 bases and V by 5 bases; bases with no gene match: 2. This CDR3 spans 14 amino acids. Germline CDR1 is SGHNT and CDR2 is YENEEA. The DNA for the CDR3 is TGTGCCAGCAGCCGACAGGGGGCGAATGAAAAACTGTTTTTT. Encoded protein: CASSRQGANEKLFF.

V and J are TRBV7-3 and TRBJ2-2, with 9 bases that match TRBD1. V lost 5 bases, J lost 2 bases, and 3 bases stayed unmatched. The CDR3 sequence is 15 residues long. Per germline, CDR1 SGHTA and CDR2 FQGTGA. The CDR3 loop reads CASSLQGANTGELFF. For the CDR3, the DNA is TGTGCCAGCAGCCTACAGGGGGCAAACACCGGGGAGCTGTTTTTT.

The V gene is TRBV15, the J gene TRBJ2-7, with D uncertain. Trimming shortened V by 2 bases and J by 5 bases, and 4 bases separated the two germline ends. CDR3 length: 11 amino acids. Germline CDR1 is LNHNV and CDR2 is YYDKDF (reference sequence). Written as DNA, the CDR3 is TGTGCCACCAGCAGAACCCACGAGCAGTACTTC. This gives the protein CATSRTHEQYF.

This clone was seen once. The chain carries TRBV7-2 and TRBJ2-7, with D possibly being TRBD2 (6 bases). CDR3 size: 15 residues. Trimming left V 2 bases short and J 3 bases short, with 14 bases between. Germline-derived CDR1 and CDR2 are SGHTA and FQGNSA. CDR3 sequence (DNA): TGTGCCAGCAGCTTATCATGGAGCGGGTACTACGAGCAGTACTTC. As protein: CASSLSWSGYYEQYF. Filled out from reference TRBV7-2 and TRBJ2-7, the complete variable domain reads GAGVSQSPSNKVTEKGKDVELRCDPISGHTALYWYRQSLGQGLEFLIYFQGNSAPDKSGLPSDRFSAERTGGSVSTLTIQRTQQEDSAVYLCASSLSWSGYYEQYFGPGTRLTVT.

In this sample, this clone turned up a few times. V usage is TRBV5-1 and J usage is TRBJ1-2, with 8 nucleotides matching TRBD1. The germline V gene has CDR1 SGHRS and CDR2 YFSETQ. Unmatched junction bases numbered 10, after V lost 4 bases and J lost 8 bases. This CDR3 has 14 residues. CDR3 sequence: CASSGGQGEGGYTF. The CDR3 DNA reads TGCGCCAGCAGCGGCGGACAGGGTGAGGGAGGCTACACCTTC.

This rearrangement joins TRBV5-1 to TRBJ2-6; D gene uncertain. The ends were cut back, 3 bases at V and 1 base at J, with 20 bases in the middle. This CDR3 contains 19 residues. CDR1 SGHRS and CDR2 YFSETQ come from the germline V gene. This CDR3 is CASSSPPGVDRSGANVLTF. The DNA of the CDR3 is TGCGCCAGCAGCTCCCCTCCGGGTGTAGATAGATCTGGGGCCAACGTCCTGACTTTC.

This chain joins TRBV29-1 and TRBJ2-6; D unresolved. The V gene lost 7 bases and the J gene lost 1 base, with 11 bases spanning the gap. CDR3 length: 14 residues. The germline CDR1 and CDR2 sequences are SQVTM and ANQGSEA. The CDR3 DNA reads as TGCAGCGCCCAAGTGAATTCTGGGGCCAACGTCCTGACTTTC. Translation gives CSAQVNSGANVLTF.

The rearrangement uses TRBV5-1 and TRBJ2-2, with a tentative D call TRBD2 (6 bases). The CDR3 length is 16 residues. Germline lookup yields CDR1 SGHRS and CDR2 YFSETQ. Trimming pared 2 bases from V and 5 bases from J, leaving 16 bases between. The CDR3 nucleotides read TGCGCCAGCAGCTTTTTGACTAGTGATAATACCGGGGAGCTGTTTTTT. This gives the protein CASSFLTSDNTGELFF.

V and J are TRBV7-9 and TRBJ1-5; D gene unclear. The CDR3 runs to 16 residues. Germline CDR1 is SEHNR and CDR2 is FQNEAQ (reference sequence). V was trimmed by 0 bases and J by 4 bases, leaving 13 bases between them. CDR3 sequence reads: CASSLASGPGNQPQHF. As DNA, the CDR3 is TGTGCCAGCAGCTTAGCCTCCGGGCCGGGGAATCAGCCCCAGCATTTT.

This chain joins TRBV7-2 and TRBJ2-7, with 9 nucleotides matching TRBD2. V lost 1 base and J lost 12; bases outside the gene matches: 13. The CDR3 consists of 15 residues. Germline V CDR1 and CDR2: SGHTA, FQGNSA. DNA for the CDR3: TGTGCCAGCAGCTTAGGTGGCGGGGGGGTCCGACCCCCGTACTTC. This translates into CASSLGGGGVRPPYF.

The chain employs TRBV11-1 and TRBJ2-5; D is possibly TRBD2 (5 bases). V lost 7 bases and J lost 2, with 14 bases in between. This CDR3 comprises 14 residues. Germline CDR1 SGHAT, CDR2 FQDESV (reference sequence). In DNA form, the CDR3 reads TGTGCCAGCACACCACGAGGGAAGCAAGAGACCCAGTACTTC. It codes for CASTPRGKQETQYF.

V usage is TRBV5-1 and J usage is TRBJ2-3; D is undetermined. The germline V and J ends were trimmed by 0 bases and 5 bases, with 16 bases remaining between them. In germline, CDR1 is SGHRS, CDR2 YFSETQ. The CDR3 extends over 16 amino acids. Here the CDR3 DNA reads TGCGCCAGCAGCTTGGGTTTGGTGGGGTCGGGAGATACGCAGTATTTT. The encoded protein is CASSLGLVGSGDTQYF.

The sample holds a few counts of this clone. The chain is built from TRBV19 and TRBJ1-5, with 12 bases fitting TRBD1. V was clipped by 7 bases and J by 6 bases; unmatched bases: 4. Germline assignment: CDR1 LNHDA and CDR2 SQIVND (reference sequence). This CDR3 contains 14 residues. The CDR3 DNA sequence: TGTGCCAGTACCGGGACAGGGGGCGGTCAGCCCCAGCATTTT. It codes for CASTGTGGGQPQHF.

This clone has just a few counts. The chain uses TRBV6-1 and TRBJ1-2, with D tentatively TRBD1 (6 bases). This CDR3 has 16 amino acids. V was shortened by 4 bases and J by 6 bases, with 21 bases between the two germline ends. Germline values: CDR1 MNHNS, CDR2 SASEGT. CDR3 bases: TGTGCCAGCAGTGCCCCCTTTGGAACAGGGCGGCATGGCTACACCTTC. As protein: CASSAPFGTGRHGYTF.

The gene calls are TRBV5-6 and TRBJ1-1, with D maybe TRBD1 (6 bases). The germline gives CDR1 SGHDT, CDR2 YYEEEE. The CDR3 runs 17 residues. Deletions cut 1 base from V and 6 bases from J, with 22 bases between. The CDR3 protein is CASSLLGHLEGSAEAFF. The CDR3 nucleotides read TGTGCCAGCAGCTTGCTGGGACACCTAGAGGGGTCGGCTGAAGCTTTCTTT. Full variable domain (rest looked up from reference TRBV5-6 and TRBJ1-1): DAGVTQSPTHLIKTRGQQVTLRCSPKSGHDTVSWYQQALGQGPQFIFQYYEEEERQRGNFPDRFSGHQFPNYSSELNVNALLLGDSALYLCASSLLGHLEGSAEAFFGQGTRLTVV.

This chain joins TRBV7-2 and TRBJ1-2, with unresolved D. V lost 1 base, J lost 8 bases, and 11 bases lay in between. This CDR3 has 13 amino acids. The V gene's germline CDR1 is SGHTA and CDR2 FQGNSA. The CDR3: CASSLDGLAGYTF. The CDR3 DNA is TGTGCCAGCAGCTTAGATGGGTTGGCGGGCTACACCTTC.

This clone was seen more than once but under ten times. CDR3 amino acids: CASTDRAGQPQHF. The CDR3, as DNA: TGTGCCAGCACCGACAGGGCAGGACAGCCCCAGCATTTT. The genes are TRBV6-5 and TRBJ1-5; 7 positions agree with TRBD1. Looked up from germline, CDR1 is MNHEY and CDR2 is SVGAGI. With 7 bases clipped from V and 7 bases from J, the junction kept 7 bases outside the gene matches. The length of the CDR3 is 13 residues.

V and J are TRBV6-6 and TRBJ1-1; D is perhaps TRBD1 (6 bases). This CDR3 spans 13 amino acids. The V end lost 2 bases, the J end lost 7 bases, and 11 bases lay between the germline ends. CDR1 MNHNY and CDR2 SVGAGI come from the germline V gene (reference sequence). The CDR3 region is CASSYTKQGEAFF. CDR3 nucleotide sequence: TGTGCCAGCAGTTACACCAAACAGGGTGAAGCTTTCTTT.